This T cell receptor beta chain comes out of a study of siplizumab effects on memory and regulatory T cells (dated by TCRdb to between 2017 and 2020). The study in broad terms: The study looked at the effect of siplizumab, an anti-CD2 antibody, on alloreactive T-cell subsets in allogeneic mixed lymphocyte reactions made from human PBMCs. On the study overall, not on this receptor specifically: No functional confirmation was obtained for the suppressive function of proliferating Tregs from siplizumab cultures. Siplizumab significantly lowered the cumulative frequency of alloreactive sequences that could be traced to unstimulated CD4+ memory T cells. Greater diversity appeared to be present in unstimulated naive T cells than in memory T cells, and a substantial contribution to the alloresponse seemed to be made by naive cells. For roughly 75-97% of proliferating CD4+ or CD8+ clones, no naive or memory phenotype could be assigned. In reactions with siplizumab, an average of approximately 69% of mappable alloreactive CD4+ clones were Treg-derived, compared with 26.9% in control reactions. Because sequences at frequencies below about 10^-5 were poorly captured, only a minor fraction of alloreactive clones could be mapped back to unstimulated subsets.

The library was produced with the immunoSEQ multiplex PCR assay. Each sample had around 100,000 TCR templates assayed by the deep sequencing platform. Genomic DNA extracted from sorted T cells was the material used for TCRbeta CDR3 sequencing. Per the original workflow: The R programming language was used for clonal analysis of TCRbeta CDR3 data. Comparing unstimulated samples against CFSE-low samples taken after the reaction was how alloreactive CD4+ and CD8+ clones were defined. Regulatory or non-regulatory origin of alloreactive CD4+ clones was assigned by matching sequences to the sorted unstimulated Treg and non-Treg repertoires. Not all clones reach the TCRdb copy of this immuneACCESS table, which keeps in-frame sequences only. Checked studies attribute under half of the gap to unresolved V genes and leave the rest unexplained. V and J calls and clone size are copied from that table; D and trimming were computed from the DNA. Across this sample there are around 100,000 clones, with about 91% seen only once. The top ten constitute 0.65% to 0.8% of the sample.

TCRbeta CDR3 sequencing was performed on sorted unstimulated T cells and on proliferating T cells recovered from mixed lymphocyte reactions. Fresh whole blood from approximately ten HLA-typed healthy donors was used to isolate PBMCs. To map where alloreactive clones came from, CD4+ regulatory T cells in the unstimulated state were FACS-sorted. The count of this clone is one. The clone's antigen remains unknown. Per-base qualities were not stored, and no clone one base away is much larger. The CDR3 runs 16 residues from the cysteine to the phenylalanine. Just the 48-base CDR3 DNA is kept, in frame starting at base 1. CDR1 SGHAT and CDR2 FQNNGV were looked up in the germline V gene. The V end loses 4 bases and the J end loses 4 bases, and a stretch of 17 bases separates them.

Sequenced input: Tregs sorted from blood. This TCR derives from a human donor in good health. The sequence joins TRBV11-2 to TRBJ2-1, with no confident D gene call. The CDR3: CASSSVRQARYNEQFF. Here is the DNA: TGTGCCAGCAGCTCCGTCCGCCAGGCGAGGTACAATGAGCAGTTCTTC.